The 28 T cell receptor beta chains given below trace back to one sample, sequenced in a study of blood T cell repertoires in COVID-19. Profiling relied on immunoSEQ multiplex PCR, and the TCRdb table lists in-frame clones only, not all of them. Here the sample spans about 49,000 clones, roughly 84% being singletons. Sequencing was carried out using peripheral blood. The source of these receptors is a man in his forties or fifties with acute or convalescent COVID-19.

As DNA, the CDR3 is TGTGCCAGCAGTGAATTCGGGACAGATGGCTACACCTTC. This gives the protein CASSEFGTDGYTF. The chain joins TRBV6-1 to TRBJ1-2; 7 positions agree with TRBD1. The length of the CDR3 is 13 residues. V shed 2 bases, J shed 6 bases, and the junction held 3 bases outside the gene matches. Germline assignment: CDR1 MNHNS and CDR2 SASEGT.

The J gene is TRBJ2-6, the V gene TRBV5-1; D is unresolved. From germline, CDR1 is SGHRS and CDR2 YFSETQ. The CDR3 is 17 amino acids. Trimming shortened V by 2 bases and J by 0 bases, and 12 bases separated the two germline ends. The chain's CDR3 is CASSFTTTASGANVLTF. The CDR3 DNA reads as TGCGCCAGCAGCTTTACCACCACAGCCTCTGGGGCCAACGTCCTGACTTTC. Looking up the rest from reference TRBV5-1 and TRBJ2-6 gives the full variable domain: KAGVTQTPRYLIKTRGQQVTLSCSPISGHRSVSWYQQTPGQGLQFLFEYFSETQRNKGNFPGRFSGRQFSNSRSEMNVSTLELGDSALYLCASSFTTTASGANVLTFGAGSRLTVL.

The chain is built from TRBV25-1 and TRBJ1-1; D not resolved. The CDR3 is 15 amino acids. V was shortened by 6 bases and J by 2 bases, with 16 bases between the two germline ends. Germline V gene sequence: CDR1 MGHDK, CDR2 SYGVNS. CDR3 coding DNA: TGTGCCAGCAGCCCGGTTGGCAGGACTAACACTGAAGCTTTCTTT. This gives the protein CASSPVGRTNTEAFF.

This chain joins TRBV6-8 and TRBJ1-5, with TRBD1 matching over 10 bases. The V gene end was trimmed by 11 bases and the J gene end by 5 bases; junction bases not matched to a gene: 3. Germline V CDR1 and CDR2: MNHGY, SAAAGT. CDR3 length: 12 residues. CDR3 bases: TGTGCCGACAGGGGGCGCGATCAGCCCCAGCATTTT. Protein product: CADRGRDQPQHF.

There are a few counts of this clone. The V and J genes are TRBV11-2 and TRBJ1-4; D call uncertain. The CDR3 runs 19 residues. V shed 1 base and J shed 5 bases, with 23 bases lying between them. CDR1 and CDR2 from the germline V gene are SGHAT and FQNNGV. The CDR3 DNA follows: TGTGCCAGCAGCTTAGCCCCCCGGGGTACGGCGGAAACAAATGAAAAACTGTTTTTT. Its protein is CASSLAPRGTAETNEKLFF.

The rearrangement links TRBV2 to TRBJ2-1, with 12 positions matching TRBD2. The length of the CDR3 is 16 residues. CDR1 SNHLY and CDR2 FYNNEI come from the germline V gene. V lost 2 bases, J lost 5 bases, and 4 bases stayed unmatched. The CDR3 here is CASSESSGGGNNEQFF. The CDR3 nucleotides are TGTGCCAGCAGTGAATCTAGCGGGGGGGGAAACAATGAGCAGTTCTTC.

The chain uses TRBV20-1 and TRBJ2-2; tentative D call: TRBD2 (5 bases). The CDR3 has 14 residues. Trimming pared 3 bases from V and 0 bases from J, leaving 8 bases between. CDR1 is DFQATT and CDR2 is SNEGSKA in the germline V gene (reference sequence). CDR3 DNA sequence: TGCAGTGCTAGTCTAGCAGCGAACACCGGGGAGCTGTTTTTT. It translates to CSASLAANTGELFF.

The chain recombines TRBV6-2 or TRBV6-3 with TRBJ2-1; D is possibly TRBD2 (6 bases). CDR1 is MNHEY and CDR2 is SVGEGT in the germline V gene. The V end was cut by 0 bases, the J end by 4 bases, with 16 bases between. This CDR3 has 17 residues. CDR3 loop: CASSYSSLSGSYNEQFF. In nucleotides, the CDR3 is TGTGCCAGCAGTTACTCGTCTCTGAGCGGGTCTTACAATGAGCAGTTCTTC.

This chain links TRBV28 with TRBJ2-5; TRBD2 might be the D (6 bases). V was clipped by 3 bases and J by 4 bases, with 12 bases between them. CDR1 MDHEN and CDR2 SYDVKM come from the germline V gene. This CDR3 has 14 residues. The CDR3 spells CASSFLAPRETQYF. Here the CDR3 DNA reads TGTGCCAGCAGTTTTCTAGCGCCCAGAGAGACCCAGTACTTC.

The rearrangement links TRBV6-5 to TRBJ1-2, with D possibly TRBD1 on 6 matching bases. Trimming removed 2 bases from V and 4 bases from J, with 11 bases in between. The length of the CDR3 is 14 residues. The germline CDR1 and CDR2 sequences are MNHEY and SVGAGI. The CDR3 region is CASSYLDRGYGYTF. DNA of the CDR3: TGTGCCAGCAGTTACCTGGACAGAGGCTATGGCTACACCTTC.

The rearrangement uses TRBV27 and TRBJ1-4; tentative D call: TRBD1 (6 bases). Germline lookup yields CDR1 MNHEY and CDR2 SMNVEV (reference sequence). The CDR3 totals 15 residues. V was shortened by 2 bases and J by 8 bases, with 15 bases between the two germline ends. The CDR3 is CASSLRGTRGEKLFF. CDR3 nucleotides: TGTGCCAGCAGTTTACGTGGGACAAGAGGGGAAAAACTGTTTTTT.

CDR3 DNA: TGCAGCGTTGTTACAGGGTCCCCGAATGAGCAGTTCTTC. Protein: CSVVTGSPNEQFF. This sequence joins TRBV29-1 and TRBJ2-1; the D gene is possibly TRBD1 (6 bases). CDR1 is SQVTM and CDR2 is ANQGSEA in the germline V gene. The CDR3 sequence is 13 residues long. V lost 4 bases to trimming and J lost 7 bases, with 14 bases between them.

The V and J genes are TRBV6-5 and TRBJ1-1, with D possibly being TRBD1 (5 bases). The V end lost 2 bases, the J end lost 4 bases, and 17 bases lay between the germline ends. Germline V gene lookup returns CDR1 MNHEY and CDR2 SVGAGI. The CDR3 length is 16 residues. In DNA, the CDR3 is TGTGCCAGCAGTTACCTTCCAGGACACGGTCGCACTGAAGCTTTCTTT. Its translation: CASSYLPGHGRTEAFF.

The J gene is TRBJ1-2, the V gene TRBV9; D is unresolved. The CDR3 extends over 15 amino acids. Germline V gene sequence: CDR1 SGDLS, CDR2 YYNGEE. V lost 4 bases and J 4 bases, leaving 17 bases between the germline ends. CDR3 nucleotides: TGTGCCAGCAGCTCGACGTTGTTACGGGGCTATGGCTACACCTTC. Its protein is CASSSTLLRGYGYTF.

The rearrangement links TRBV6-2 or TRBV6-3 to TRBJ2-2; D perhaps matches TRBD2 (5 bases). Trimming removed 4 bases from V and 8 bases from J, with 11 bases in between. Germline values: CDR1 MNHEY, CDR2 SVGEGT. This CDR3 has 13 amino acids. The CDR3 loop is CASSWTLTGELFF. The CDR3 DNA follows: TGTGCCAGCAGTTGGACTTTGACGGGGGAGCTGTTTTTT.

Only a few counts were recorded for this clone. The chain has TRBV19 and TRBJ1-4; D is perhaps TRBD1 (6 bases). CDR1 is LNHDA and CDR2 is SQIVND in the germline V gene (reference sequence). The CDR3 totals 18 residues. V was clipped by 3 bases and J by 4 bases, with 21 bases between them. The CDR3 DNA sequence: TGTGCCAGTAGTATGTCTGTTCCAACAAGGGGGATTAATGAAAAACTGTTTTTT. Amino acid sequence: CASSMSVPTRGINEKLFF.

CDR3 DNA: TGTGCCTGGGGGAGCTCGACAGCGGGCGGCTACACCTTC. Translation gives CAWGSSTAGGYTF. The chain couples TRBV30 to TRBJ1-2; weak D call: TRBD1 (5 bases). Germline lookup yields CDR1 GTSNPN and CDR2 SVGIG (reference sequence). The V and J ends lost 5 bases and 8 bases respectively, with 18 bases between them. This CDR3 contains 13 residues.

The CDR3 nucleotides read TGTGCCAGCAGACAGTACTCTGGAAACACCATATATTTT. It encodes CASRQYSGNTIYF. The rearrangement links TRBV6-5 to TRBJ1-3; D gene unclear. The CDR3 has 13 amino acids. Trimming pared 6 bases from V and 0 bases from J, leaving 6 bases between. Germline V gives CDR1 MNHEY, CDR2 SVGAGI.

This clone was detected only once. The chain links TRBV19 to TRBJ2-7; TRBD1 agrees at 9 bases. Germline trimming cut 4 bases from V and 3 bases from J; bases unmatched to any gene: 4. CDR1 and CDR2 (germline): LNHDA, SQIVND (reference sequence). This CDR3 has 14 residues. The CDR3 loop is CASSTPGQGYEQYF. CDR3 coding DNA: TGTGCCAGTAGTACCCCGGGACAGGGCTACGAGCAGTACTTC.

V and J are TRBV5-5 and TRBJ1-2, with D possibly being TRBD1 (5 bases). The germline V gene has CDR1 SGHKS and CDR2 YYEKEE (reference sequence). V was pared by 7 bases and J by 0 bases, with 16 bases between. This CDR3 comprises 15 residues. CDR3: CASASGGTANYGYTF. CDR3 DNA: TGTGCCAGCGCCAGTGGGGGGACGGCTAACTATGGCTACACCTTC.

The chain carries TRBV5-1 and TRBJ2-7; TRBD2 agrees at 8 bases. The J segment lost 1 base and the V segment lost 3 bases, leaving 3 bases of the junction unmatched. Per the germline V gene, CDR1 is SGHRS and CDR2 is YFSETQ. The length of the CDR3 is 14 residues. CDR3 residues: CASSSGLGSYEQYF. The CDR3 nucleotides read TGCGCCAGCAGCTCGGGACTAGGATCCTACGAGCAGTACTTC.

The chain couples TRBV2 to TRBJ1-4; no firm D call. V was trimmed by 2 bases and J by 3 bases, leaving 13 bases between them. The CDR3 covers 16 residues. Per germline, CDR1 SNHLY and CDR2 FYNNEI. The CDR3 coding sequence is TGTGCCAGCAGTGAAATTACGGGATACTCTAATGAAAAACTGTTTTTT. This encodes CASSEITGYSNEKLFF.

J is TRBJ1-2 and V is TRBV2; 8 positions agree with TRBD1. V gave up 7 bases and J gave up 8 bases; unmatched junction bases: 6. Germline assignment: CDR1 SNHLY and CDR2 FYNNEI. The CDR3 has 12 amino acids. The CDR3 reads CASKSGGRGYTF. The CDR3 bases are TGTGCCAGCAAATCAGGGGGCCGGGGCTACACCTTC.

CDR3 nucleotide sequence: TGTGCCAGCAGTTTCAGCGGGAAGCCAGAAGATACGCAGTATTTT. Protein: CASSFSGKPEDTQYF. The rearrangement uses TRBV27 and TRBJ2-3; 7 bases match TRBD2. CDR1 and CDR2 from the germline V gene are MNHEY and SMNVEV (reference sequence). This CDR3 contains 15 residues. The V gene end was trimmed by 3 bases and the J gene end by 5 bases; junction bases not matched to a gene: 8.

V and J are TRBV13 and TRBJ2-7, with TRBD1 identical over 7 bases. The germline V gene encodes CDR1 PRHDT and CDR2 FYEKMQ (reference sequence). Trimming cost V 5 bases and J 2 bases; bases outside gene matches: 6. The CDR3 is 14 amino acids. CDR3 nucleotides: TGTGCCAGCAGCCCCTGGACAGGAACCTACGAGCAGTACTTC. It encodes CASSPWTGTYEQYF.

The genes are TRBV11-2 and TRBJ2-3; possibly TRBD2 for D (5 bases). The germline V gene has CDR1 SGHAT and CDR2 FQNNGV. The CDR3 spans 16 residues. Trimming left V 4 bases short and J 0 bases short, with 14 bases between. DNA for the CDR3: TGTGCCAGCAGCTCGGGTGGAGGCCCTAGCACAGATACGCAGTATTTT. Translated: CASSSGGGPSTDTQYF.

This clone was observed a few times. This chain connects TRBV27 to TRBJ1-1, with 7 bases lining up with TRBD1. The CDR3 runs to 17 residues. Germline lookup yields CDR1 MNHEY and CDR2 SMNVEV (reference sequence). After removal of 4 bases from V and 1 base from J, the junction contained 12 bases not matched to a gene. CDR3 DNA: TGTGCCAGCAGTTCGGTCCCTCTTTGGGACAGGAACACTGAAGCTTTCTTT. It translates to CASSSVPLWDRNTEAFF.

J is TRBJ2-5 and V is TRBV5-8; D perhaps matches TRBD1 (6 bases). CDR1 and CDR2 (germline): SGHTS, YDEGEE. V was trimmed by 0 bases and J by 4 bases, leaving 10 bases between them. The CDR3 consists of 14 residues. CDR3 residues: CASSLAQGRETQYF. The CDR3 nucleotides are TGTGCCAGCAGCTTGGCCCAGGGGAGAGAGACCCAGTACTTC.